This T cell receptor (beta chain) was identified during a study of blood T cell repertoires in COVID-19. Background on the study: Some COVID-19 samples were acute and others convalescent; all came from the United States, Italy and Spain.

Authors' processing steps: Nucleated cell number was recorded as an estimate derived from reference gene primer amplification. Produced via immunoSEQ multiplex PCR; TCRdb's table is partial and in-frame only. That table is the source of V, J and clone size, and D and trimming were worked out from the DNA. The table has a few hundred thousand clones, over 80% seen once. After removal of 4 bases from V and 2 bases from J, the junction contained 0 bases not matched to a gene. The CDR3 has 13 residues. From germline, CDR1 is SQVTM and CDR2 ANQGSEA. One Seattle source followed patients from active infection through their disease course.

The sample was peripheral blood. This TCR was recovered from a woman in her forties or fifties with COVID-19, enrolled during active disease. The chain recombines TRBV29-1 with TRBJ1-3; TRBD1 matches 9 bases. DNA for the CDR3: TGCAGCGTTGGGGACAGGGCTGGAAACACCATATATTTT. It yields the protein CSVGDRAGNTIYF.